This T cell receptor beta chain was identified during a study of cytotoxic CD8 clonotypes in ibrutinib-treated CLL. Trimming took 5 bases from V and 8 from J; bases not matched to a gene: 1. CDR3 size: 14 residues. From germline, CDR1 is KGHSH and CDR2 LQKENI. This clone was observed once. Sequencing was performed with immunoSEQ multiplex PCR; in TCRdb, only in-frame clones are kept and a portion is missing. The sample has about 300,000 clones, about 72% seen once. This clonotype originated in a human donor with chronic lymphocytic leukemia. This sample comprised PBMCs, obtained at disease progression, from a patient treated with ibrutinib. The gene calls are TRBV18 and TRBJ1-6, with TRBD1 matching over 12 bases. DNA for the CDR3: TGTGCCAGCTCAGGGACAGGGGGCGATTCACCCCTCCACTTT. Its translation is CASSGTGGDSPLHF.